What follows are 8 T cell receptor beta chains derived from one specimen sequenced in a study of regulatory T cells in long-lasting Graves disease. The time point is: newly diagnosed GD, antithyroid drugs for less than 3 months. From PBMCs, RNA was extracted and then used to make the TCR library. Researchers made TCR beta libraries by using iRepertoire HTBI primers and running Arm-PCR on CDR3 regions. MiXCR, run by TCRdb on the multiplex PCR reads, gives a single entry per CDR3 protein. The sample yields some 450,000 distinct CDR3 sequences, roughly 15% seen once. The sample was also linked to a second study, of T cells in Graves' hyperthyroidism and ophthalmopathy.

The sample was peripheral blood mononuclear cells (PBMCs), taken at new diagnosis, from a patient treated with antithyroid drugs. The origin of the receptors is a woman aged 25-40 years with Graves disease.

This clonotype appeared a few times. The V gene is TRBV27, the J gene TRBJ1-4, with D perhaps TRBD1 (5 bases). The CDR3 is made up of 14 amino acids. Deletions cut 6 bases from V and 5 bases from J, with 13 bases between. Germline V CDR1 and CDR2: MNHEY, SMNVEV (reference sequence). The CDR3, as DNA: TGTGCCAGCAGCTATGGGGGGAGAAATGAAAAACTGTTTTTT. This translates into CASSYGGRNEKLFF.

This clonotype has at least ten counts. This sequence joins TRBV5-5 and TRBJ2-5, with 7 bases that match TRBD1. Germline CDR1 reads SGHKS; CDR2 reads YYEKEE (reference sequence). The CDR3 loop spans 13 amino acids. After removal of 4 bases from V and 5 bases from J, the junction contained 5 bases not matched to a gene. CDR3 sequence (DNA): TGTGCCAGCAGCCCGACAGGGTCCGAGACCCAGTACTTC. Translated, it gives CASSPTGSETQYF.

This clonotype showed up many times. The chain joins TRBV28 to TRBJ1-3, with D perhaps TRBD1 (5 bases). With 3 bases removed from V and 4 bases from J, the gap between germline ends came to 25 bases. CDR1 and CDR2 (germline): MDHEN, SYDVKM. The CDR3 covers 19 residues. The CDR3 is CASSLENGASAEWGNTIYF. CDR3 DNA: TGTGCCAGCAGTTTGGAAAACGGGGCCTCCGCTGAATGGGGAAACACCATATATTTT.

In this sample, this clonotype turned up a few times. The rearrangement uses TRBV20-1 and TRBJ1-1; tentative D call: TRBD1 (6 bases). The CDR3 is made up of 15 amino acids. Germline V gene sequence: CDR1 DFQATT, CDR2 SNEGSKA (reference sequence). Trimming cost V 6 bases and J 3 bases, with 20 bases left between them. CDR3 nucleotide sequence: TGCAGTGCGCCAGGGGTCCTTCACGACCACACTGAAGCTTTCTTT. Residues: CSAPGVLHDHTEAFF.

Of note for this clonotype: A read error may account for a junction end that differs from germline. The chain uses TRBV18 and TRBJ2-1; perhaps TRBD1 as D (6 bases). CDR1 and CDR2 (germline): KGHSH, LQKENI. The CDR3 covers 17 residues. The CDR3 protein is CASSPPRGSQAGNEQFF. CDR3 bases: TGTGCCAGCTCACCTCCCAGGGGTAGCCAGGCTGGCAATGAGCAATTCTTC.

This clonotype was recorded many times. The chain couples TRBV2 to TRBJ2-3; 10 bases match TRBD2. The germline V gene encodes CDR1 SNHLY and CDR2 FYNNEI. The CDR3 extends over 14 amino acids. The CDR3 loop is CAGGLAGVADTQYF. The CDR3 DNA follows: TGTGCTGGCGGGCTAGCGGGAGTGGCAGATACGCAGTATTTT. Variable domain in full (rest from reference TRBV2 and TRBJ2-3): EPEVTQTPSHQVTQMGQEVILRCVPISNHLYFYWYRQILGQKVEFLVSFYNNEISEKSEIFDDQFSVERPDGSNFTLKIRSTKLEDSAMYFCAGGLAGVADTQYFGPGTRLTVL.

This clonotype was detected ten times or more. V is TRBV2 and J is TRBJ1-2, with D possibly TRBD1 on 6 matching bases. Trimming stripped 7 bases from V and 5 bases from J, with 20 bases between. This CDR3 spans 15 amino acids. CDR1 and CDR2 (germline): SNHLY, FYNNEI. Written as DNA, the CDR3 is TGTGCCAGCAAAGTCCAGGGGTCAAGCCCGTATGGCTACACCTTC. Translation gives CASKVQGSSPYGYTF.

This clonotype was observed many times. The chain joins TRBV28 to TRBJ2-3; 7 bases are a match to TRBD1. The ends lost 5 bases at V and 1 base at J; junction bases unmatched: 3. The CDR3 has 14 amino acids. Per germline, CDR1 MDHEN and CDR2 SYDVKM. CDR3 sequence (DNA): TGTGCCAGCAGTCCCACAGGGGGCACAGATACGCAGTATTTT. The encoded protein is CASSPTGGTDTQYF.